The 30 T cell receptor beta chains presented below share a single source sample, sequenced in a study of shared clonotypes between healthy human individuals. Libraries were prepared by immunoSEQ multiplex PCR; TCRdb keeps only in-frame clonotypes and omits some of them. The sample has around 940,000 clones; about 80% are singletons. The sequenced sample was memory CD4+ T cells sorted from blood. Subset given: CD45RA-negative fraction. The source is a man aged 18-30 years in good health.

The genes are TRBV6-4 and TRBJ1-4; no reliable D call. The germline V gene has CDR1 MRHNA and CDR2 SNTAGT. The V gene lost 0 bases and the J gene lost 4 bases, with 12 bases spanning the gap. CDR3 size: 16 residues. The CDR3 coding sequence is TGTGCCAGCAGTGACTCCGACGGCCTGGTTAATGAAAAACTGTTTTTT. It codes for CASSDSDGLVNEKLFF.

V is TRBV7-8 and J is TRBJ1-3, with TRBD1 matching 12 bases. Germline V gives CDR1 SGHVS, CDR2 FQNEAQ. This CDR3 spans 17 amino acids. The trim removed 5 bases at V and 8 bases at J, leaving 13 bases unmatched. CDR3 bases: TGTGCCAGCAGCCTAGTCCCGGGACAGGGGGCAAGGGACACCATATATTTT. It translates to CASSLVPGQGARDTIYF.

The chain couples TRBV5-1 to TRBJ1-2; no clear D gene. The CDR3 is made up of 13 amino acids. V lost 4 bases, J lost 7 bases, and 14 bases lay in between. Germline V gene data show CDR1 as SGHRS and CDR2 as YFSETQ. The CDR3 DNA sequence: TGCGCCAGCAGCCTGAACGGGGAAACTGGCTACACCTTC. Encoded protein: CASSLNGETGYTF.

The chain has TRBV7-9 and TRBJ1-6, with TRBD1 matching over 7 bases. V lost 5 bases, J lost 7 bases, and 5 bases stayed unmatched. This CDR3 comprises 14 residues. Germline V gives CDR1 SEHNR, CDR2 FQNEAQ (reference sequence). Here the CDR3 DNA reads TGTGCCAGCAGCCGCACGGGACAGAATTCACCCCTCCACTTT. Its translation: CASSRTGQNSPLHF.

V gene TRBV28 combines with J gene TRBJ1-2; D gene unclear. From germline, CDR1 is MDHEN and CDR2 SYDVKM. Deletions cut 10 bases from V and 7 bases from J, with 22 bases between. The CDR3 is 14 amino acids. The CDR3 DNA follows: TGTGCCACGCCGGCGGGCTTCATATTCGGTGGCTACACCTTC. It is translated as CATPAGFIFGGYTF.

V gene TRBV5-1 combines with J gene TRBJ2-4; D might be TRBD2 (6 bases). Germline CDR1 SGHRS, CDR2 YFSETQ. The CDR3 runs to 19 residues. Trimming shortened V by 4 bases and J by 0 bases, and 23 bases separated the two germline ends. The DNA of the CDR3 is TGCGCCAGCAGCCTGGATCGGGTAGACCGGGGACTAGCCAAAAACATTCAGTACTTC. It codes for CASSLDRVDRGLAKNIQYF.

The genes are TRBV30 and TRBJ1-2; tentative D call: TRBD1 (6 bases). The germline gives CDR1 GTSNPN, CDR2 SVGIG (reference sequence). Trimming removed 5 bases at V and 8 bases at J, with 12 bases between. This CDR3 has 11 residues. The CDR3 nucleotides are TGTGCCTGGGGACAGCAACACGGCTACACCTTC. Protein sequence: CAWGQQHGYTF.

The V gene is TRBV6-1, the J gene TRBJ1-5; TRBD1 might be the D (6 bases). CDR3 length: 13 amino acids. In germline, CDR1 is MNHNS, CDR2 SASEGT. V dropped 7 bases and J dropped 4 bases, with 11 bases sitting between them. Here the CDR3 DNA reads TGTGCCAGCACCAGGGGAGCAAATCAGCCCCAGCATTTT. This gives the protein CASTRGANQPQHF.

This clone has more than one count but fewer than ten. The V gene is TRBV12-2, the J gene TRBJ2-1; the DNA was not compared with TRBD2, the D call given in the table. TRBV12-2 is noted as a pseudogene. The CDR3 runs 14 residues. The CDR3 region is CASRSDPPGLGQFF. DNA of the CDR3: TGTGCAAGTCGCTCTGATCCTCCGGGACTAGGGCAGTTCTTC.

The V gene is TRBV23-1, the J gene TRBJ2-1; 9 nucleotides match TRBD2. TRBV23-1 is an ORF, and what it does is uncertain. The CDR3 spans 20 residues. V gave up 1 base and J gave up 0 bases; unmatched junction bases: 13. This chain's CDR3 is CASSQLLRASGESSYNEQFF. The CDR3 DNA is TGCGCCAGCAGTCAATTACTACGTGCTAGCGGGGAGAGCTCCTACAATGAGCAGTTCTTC.

CDR3 nucleotides: TGTGCCAGCAGCGTAGACCCTCTACCGGGAGTGGGGGAGACCCAGTACTTC. It translates to CASSVDPLPGVGETQYF. The chain combines TRBV9 with TRBJ2-5; perhaps TRBD2 as D (6 bases). CDR3 length: 17 residues. Per germline, CDR1 SGDLS and CDR2 YYNGEE. V lost 0 bases, J lost 5 bases, and 20 bases lay in between.

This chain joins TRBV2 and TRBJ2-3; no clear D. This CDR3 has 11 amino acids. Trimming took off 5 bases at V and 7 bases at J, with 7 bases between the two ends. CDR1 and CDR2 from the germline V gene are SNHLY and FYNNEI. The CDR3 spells CASSREYTQYF. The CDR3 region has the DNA TGTGCCAGCAGTAGAGAATATACGCAGTATTTT.

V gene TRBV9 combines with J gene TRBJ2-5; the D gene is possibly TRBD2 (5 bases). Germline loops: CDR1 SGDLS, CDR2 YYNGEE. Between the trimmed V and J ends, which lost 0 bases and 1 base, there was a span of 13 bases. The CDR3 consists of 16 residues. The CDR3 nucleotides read TGTGCCAGCAGCGTAGTCATGGGAGTGAGCCAAGAGACCCAGTACTTC. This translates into CASSVVMGVSQETQYF.

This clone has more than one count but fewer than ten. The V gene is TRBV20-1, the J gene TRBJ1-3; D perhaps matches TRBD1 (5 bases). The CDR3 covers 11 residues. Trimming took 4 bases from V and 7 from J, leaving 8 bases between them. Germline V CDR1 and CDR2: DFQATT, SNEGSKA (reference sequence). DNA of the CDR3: TGCAGTGCTAAGGGGAGGAACACCATATATTTT. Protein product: CSAKGRNTIYF.

This chain's CDR3 is CASSEDRGARWRPGEKLFF. Here the CDR3 DNA reads TGTGCCAGCAGTGAAGACAGGGGCGCACGCTGGCGCCCCGGTGAAAAACTGTTTTTT. This chain links TRBV2 with TRBJ1-4; 7 nucleotides agree with TRBD1. The CDR3 sequence is 19 residues long. In germline, CDR1 is SNHLY, CDR2 FYNNEI. The trim removed 1 base at V and 7 bases at J, leaving 18 bases unmatched.

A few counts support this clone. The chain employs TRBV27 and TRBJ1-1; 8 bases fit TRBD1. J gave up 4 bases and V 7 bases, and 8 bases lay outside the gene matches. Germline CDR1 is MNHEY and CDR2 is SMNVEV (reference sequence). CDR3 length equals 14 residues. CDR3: CASIRGPGGTEAFF. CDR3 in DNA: TGTGCCAGCATCAGGGGGCCAGGGGGCACTGAAGCTTTCTTT.

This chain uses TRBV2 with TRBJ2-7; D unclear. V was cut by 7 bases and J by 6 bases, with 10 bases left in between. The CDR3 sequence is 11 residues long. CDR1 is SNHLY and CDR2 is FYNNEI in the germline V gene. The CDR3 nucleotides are TGTGCCAGCAATTTTTTGCCCGAGCAGTACTTC. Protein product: CASNFLPEQYF. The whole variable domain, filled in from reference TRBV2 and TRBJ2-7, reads EPEVTQTPSHQVTQMGQEVILRCVPISNHLYFYWYRQILGQKVEFLVSFYNNEISEKSEIFDDQFSVERPDGSNFTLKIRSTKLEDSAMYFCASNFLPEQYFGPGTRLTVT.

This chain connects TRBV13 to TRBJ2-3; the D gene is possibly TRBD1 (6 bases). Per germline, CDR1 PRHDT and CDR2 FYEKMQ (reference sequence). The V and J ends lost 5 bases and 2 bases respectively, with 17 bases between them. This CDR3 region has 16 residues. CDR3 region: CASSLSLGALTDTQYF. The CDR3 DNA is TGTGCCAGCAGCCTTTCCCTGGGGGCTCTCACAGATACGCAGTATTTT. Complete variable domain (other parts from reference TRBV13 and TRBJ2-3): AAGVIQSPRHLIKEKRETATLKCYPIPRHDTVYWYQQGPGQDPQFLISFYEKMQSDKGSIPDRFSAQQFSDYHSELNMSSLELGDSALYFCASSLSLGALTDTQYFGPGTRLTVL.

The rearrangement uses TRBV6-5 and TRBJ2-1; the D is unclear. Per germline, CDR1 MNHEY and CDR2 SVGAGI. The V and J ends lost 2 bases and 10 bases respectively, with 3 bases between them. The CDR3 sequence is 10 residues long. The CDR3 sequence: CASSYEEQFF. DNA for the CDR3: TGTGCCAGCAGTTACGAGGAGCAGTTCTTC.

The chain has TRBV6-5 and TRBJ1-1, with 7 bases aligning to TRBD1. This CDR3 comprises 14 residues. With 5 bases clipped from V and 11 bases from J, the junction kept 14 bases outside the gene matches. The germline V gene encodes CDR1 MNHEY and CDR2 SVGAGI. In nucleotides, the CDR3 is TGTGCCAGCAGTGAAAGACAGGGCCATAGGGGTGCTTTCTTT. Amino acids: CASSERQGHRGAFF.

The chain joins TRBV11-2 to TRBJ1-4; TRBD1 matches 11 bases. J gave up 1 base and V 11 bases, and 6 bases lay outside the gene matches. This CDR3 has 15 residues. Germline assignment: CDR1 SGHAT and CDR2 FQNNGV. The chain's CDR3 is CASLGQGGTNEKLFF. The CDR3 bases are TGTGCCTCCCTGGGACAGGGGGGAACTAATGAAAAACTGTTTTTT. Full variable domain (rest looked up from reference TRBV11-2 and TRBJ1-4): EAGVAQSPRYKIIEKRQSVAFWCNPISGHATLYWYQQILGQGPKLLIQFQNNGVVDDSQLPKDRFSAERLKGVDSTLKIQPAKLEDSAVYLCASLGQGGTNEKLFFGSGTQLSVL.

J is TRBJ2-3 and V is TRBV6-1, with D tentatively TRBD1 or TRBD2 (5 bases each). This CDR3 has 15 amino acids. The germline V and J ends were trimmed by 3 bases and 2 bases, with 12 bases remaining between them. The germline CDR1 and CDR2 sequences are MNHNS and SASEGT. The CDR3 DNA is TGTGCCAGCAGTGAGGGACCCGGGTACACAGATACGCAGTATTTT. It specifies CASSEGPGYTDTQYF.

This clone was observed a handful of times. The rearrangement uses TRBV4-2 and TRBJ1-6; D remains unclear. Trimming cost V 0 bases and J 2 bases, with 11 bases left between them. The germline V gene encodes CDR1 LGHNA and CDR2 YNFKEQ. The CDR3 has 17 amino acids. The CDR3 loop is CASSQEDVRAYNSPLHF. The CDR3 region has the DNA TGTGCCAGCAGCCAAGAAGACGTAAGGGCCTATAATTCACCCCTCCACTTT.

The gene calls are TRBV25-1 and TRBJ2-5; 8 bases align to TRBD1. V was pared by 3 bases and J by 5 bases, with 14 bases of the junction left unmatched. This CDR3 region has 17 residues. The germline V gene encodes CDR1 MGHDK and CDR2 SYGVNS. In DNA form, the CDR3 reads TGTGCCAGCAGTGATCCCTCGGTGGCAGGGGGCGCGGAGACCCAGTACTTC. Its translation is CASSDPSVAGGAETQYF.

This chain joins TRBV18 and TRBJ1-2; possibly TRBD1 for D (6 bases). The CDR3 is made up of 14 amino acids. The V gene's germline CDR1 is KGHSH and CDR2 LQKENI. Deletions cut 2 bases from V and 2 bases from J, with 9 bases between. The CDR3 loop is CASSPSTGNYGYTF. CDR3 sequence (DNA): TGTGCCAGCTCACCAAGTACAGGGAACTATGGCTACACCTTC.

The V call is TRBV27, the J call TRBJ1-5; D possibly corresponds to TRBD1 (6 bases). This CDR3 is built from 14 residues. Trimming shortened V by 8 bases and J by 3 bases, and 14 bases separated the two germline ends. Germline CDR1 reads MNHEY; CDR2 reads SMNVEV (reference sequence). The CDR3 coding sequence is TGTGCCAGCCGGGGGGCCGCCCCCAATCAGCCCCAGCATTTT. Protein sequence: CASRGAAPNQPQHF.

The CDR3 region has the DNA TGTGCCAGCACCCCGGGACAGGGTCGACCTAATGAAAAACTGTTTTTT. This codes for CASTPGQGRPNEKLFF. The rearrangement uses TRBV7-9 and TRBJ1-4; 9 positions agree with TRBD1. From germline, CDR1 is SEHNR and CDR2 FQNEAQ (reference sequence). V was pared by 7 bases and J by 3 bases, with 9 bases of the junction left unmatched. The CDR3 totals 16 residues.

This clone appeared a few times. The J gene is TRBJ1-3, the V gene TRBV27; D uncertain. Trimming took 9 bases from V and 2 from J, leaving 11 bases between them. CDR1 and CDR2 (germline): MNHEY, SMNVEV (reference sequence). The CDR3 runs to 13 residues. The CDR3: CASSDGAGNTIYF. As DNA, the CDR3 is TGTGCCAGTTCGGACGGGGCTGGAAACACCATATATTTT.

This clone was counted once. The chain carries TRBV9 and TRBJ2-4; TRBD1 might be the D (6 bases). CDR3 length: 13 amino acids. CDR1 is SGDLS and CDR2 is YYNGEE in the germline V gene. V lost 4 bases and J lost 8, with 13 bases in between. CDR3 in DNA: TGTGCCAGCAGCTTGCGCAGGGGTGACATTCAGTACTTC. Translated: CASSLRRGDIQYF.

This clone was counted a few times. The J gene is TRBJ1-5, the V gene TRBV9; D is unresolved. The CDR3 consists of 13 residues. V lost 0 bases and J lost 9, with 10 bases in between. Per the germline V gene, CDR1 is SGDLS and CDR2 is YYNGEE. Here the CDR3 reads CASSVATSGPQHF. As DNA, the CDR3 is TGTGCCAGCAGCGTAGCCACTTCGGGGCCCCAGCATTTT. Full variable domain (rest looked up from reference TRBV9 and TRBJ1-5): DSGVTQTPKHLITATGQRVTLRCSPRSGDLSVYWYQQSLDQGLQFLIQYYNGEERAKGNILERFSAQQFPDLHSELNLSSLELGDSALYFCASSVATSGPQHFGDGTRLSIL.